This section outlines one T cell receptor beta chain sequence together with its context. Its specificity is not known. Other nucleotide sequences from this sample produce the same CDR3. The data are from a study of shared clonotypes between healthy human individuals. General study points: Sequencing depth was expected to influence donor clonotype sharing.

Generated by immunoSEQ multiplex PCR, the TCRdb table keeps only in-frame clones and is missing some. This sample has roughly 2,300,000 clones, with just under 95% found just once. CDR1 is MDHEN and CDR2 is SYDVKM in the germline V gene. V was cut by 2 bases and J by 0 bases, with 7 bases left in between. The CDR3 has 15 residues. Sample: naive CD4+ T cells from PBMCs. This sample's subset: CD45RA+ positively selected. The gene calls are TRBV28 and TRBJ2-2; TRBD2 might be the D (5 bases). The sequence derives from a man in his late teens or twenties in good health. Some clones in this sample may be carry-over from other donors' samples. The CDR3 DNA sequence: TGTGCCAGCAGTTTAGCGGGTACGAACACCGGGGAGCTGTTTTTT. Translating gives CASSLAGTNTGELFF.